These 2 T cell receptor beta chains share one sample of origin, sequenced in a study of OX40 agonist ivuxolimab in advanced cancers. Here immunoSEQ multiplex PCR was the method, and the copy in TCRdb shows in-frame clones only, minus some. This sample has some 43,000 clones, with around 89% found just once. Sequencing was performed on CD4+ or CD8+ T cells sorted from blood, taken in a trial of the OX40 agonist ivuxolimab. The receptors originated from an adult with an advanced solid tumor such as melanoma, head and neck, liver or kidney cancer.

The gene calls are TRBV2 and TRBJ2-5; D is uncertain. The CDR3 covers 14 residues. Germline CDR1 and CDR2: SNHLY and FYNNEI. Trimming took off 2 bases at V and 5 bases at J, with 12 bases between the two ends. As DNA, the CDR3 is TGTGCCAGCAGTGAAAGGTACCCGCTGGAGACCCAGTACTTC. Its translation: CASSERYPLETQYF.

V usage is TRBV11-2 and J usage is TRBJ2-2; D gene unclear. This CDR3 contains 15 residues. Trimming took off 6 bases at V and 0 bases at J, with 11 bases between the two ends. Germline assignment: CDR1 SGHAT and CDR2 FQNNGV. The CDR3: CASSYDGANTGELFF. DNA of the CDR3: TGTGCCAGCAGTTATGACGGCGCGAACACCGGGGAGCTGTTTTTT.